A single sample is the source of the 25 T cell receptor beta chains below, sequenced in a study of blood T cell repertoires in COVID-19. TCRdb's copy holds only in-frame clones and misses some; the assay was immunoSEQ multiplex PCR. Among about 400,000 clones, around 87% were seen once, and the ten largest hold 2.5% to 3.5%. Sequenced: peripheral blood. The receptors come from a human donor in a cohort sampled during active COVID-19.

This chain uses TRBV6-5 with TRBJ1-4; D unclear. CDR3 size: 15 residues. Germline V gene lookup returns CDR1 MNHEY and CDR2 SVGAGI. The V end lost 2 bases, the J end lost 7 bases, and 14 bases lay between the germline ends. The CDR3 bases are TGTGCCAGCAGTTACATCGGAGGGCGTGGTGAAAAACTGTTTTTT. It yields the protein CASSYIGGRGEKLFF.

This chain uses TRBV30 with TRBJ2-7, with a weak D call TRBD2 (6 bases). The CDR3 totals 16 residues. V was trimmed by 2 bases and J by 6 bases, leaving 23 bases between them. Germline V gives CDR1 GTSNPN, CDR2 SVGIG (reference sequence). In DNA, the CDR3 is TGTGCCTGGAGTCGAACTAGCCTGGCCCTCGGAGGCGAGCAGTACTTC. Translation gives CAWSRTSLALGGEQYF.

The rearrangement links TRBV6-5 to TRBJ2-4, with 7 nucleotides matching TRBD2. The ends lost 6 bases at V and 0 bases at J; junction bases unmatched: 5. This CDR3 contains 15 residues. Germline lookup yields CDR1 MNHEY and CDR2 SVGAGI. DNA for the CDR3: TGTGCCAGCAGGCACAGCGGGGAAGCCAAAAACATTCAGTACTTC. It codes for CASRHSGEAKNIQYF.

The V gene is TRBV28, the J gene TRBJ2-7, with 8 nucleotides matching TRBD2. The CDR3 spans 14 residues. Trimming took 6 bases from V and 2 from J; bases not matched to a gene: 6. Germline loops: CDR1 MDHEN, CDR2 SYDVKM. The CDR3: CASSYSGGAYEQYF. CDR3 DNA: TGTGCCAGCAGCTACTCGGGAGGGGCCTACGAGCAGTACTTC. Using reference TRBV28 and TRBJ2-7 for the parts outside the CDR3, the full variable domain is DVKVTQSSRYLVKRTGEKVFLECVQDMDHENMFWYRQDPGLGLRLIYFSYDVKMKEKGDIPEGYSVSREKKERFSLILESASTNQTSMYLCASSYSGGAYEQYFGPGTRLTVT.

The rearrangement joins TRBV4-1 to TRBJ1-6, with D tentatively TRBD1 (5 bases). The CDR3 has 17 amino acids. Trimming pared 0 bases from V and 2 bases from J, leaving 11 bases between. Germline V CDR1 and CDR2: MGHRA, YSYEKL. CDR3 nucleotides: TGCGCCAGCAGCCAAGATAGGGGCACTGCCTATAATTCACCCCTCCACTTT. Translated, it gives CASSQDRGTAYNSPLHF.

V is TRBV6-1 and J is TRBJ2-2; D not resolved. Germline CDR1 reads MNHNS; CDR2 reads SASEGT. V lost 2 bases and J lost 6, with 19 bases in between. The CDR3 has 17 residues. The CDR3 DNA is TGTGCCAGCAGTGAATCGTTGAGTAGCACCCGACCCGGGGAGCTGTTTTTT. It codes for CASSESLSSTRPGELFF.

This clone was seen a few times. The chain links TRBV28 to TRBJ1-6; TRBD1 agrees at 11 bases. Germline trimming cut 3 bases from V and 9 bases from J; bases unmatched to any gene: 7. The CDR3 extends over 16 amino acids. CDR1 and CDR2 from the germline V gene are MDHEN and SYDVKM. CDR3 region: CASSFPRTGGGSPLHF. In DNA form, the CDR3 reads TGTGCCAGCAGTTTCCCGAGGACAGGGGGCGGTTCACCCCTCCACTTT.

The chain has TRBV11-2 and TRBJ1-2; 7 bases map to TRBD1. With 4 bases clipped from V and 0 bases from J, the junction kept 5 bases outside the gene matches. This CDR3 comprises 15 residues. Germline V gene sequence: CDR1 SGHAT, CDR2 FQNNGV. This CDR3 is CASSSTGTANYGYTF. CDR3 coding DNA: TGTGCCAGCAGCTCTACAGGGACAGCTAACTATGGCTACACCTTC.

Worth noting for this clone: Within the sample, other DNA sequences also encode this same CDR3. The chain links TRBV6-5 to TRBJ1-5; D unresolved. The CDR3 extends over 13 amino acids. Deletions cut 6 bases from V and 0 bases from J, with 6 bases between. The germline V gene has CDR1 MNHEY and CDR2 SVGAGI. CDR3 bases: TGTGCCAGCAGCCTAGATAGCAATCAGCCCCAGCATTTT. This sequence encodes CASSLDSNQPQHF.

This clone was observed a single time. The chain couples TRBV5-1 to TRBJ1-2, with D uncertain. V lost 4 bases and J lost 4, with 20 bases in between. The CDR3 loop spans 16 amino acids. Germline V gene sequence: CDR1 SGHRS, CDR2 YFSETQ. CDR3 loop: CASSPEFLGSGYGYTF. The CDR3 bases are TGCGCCAGCAGCCCCGAGTTTTTAGGCAGCGGCTATGGCTACACCTTC.

The chain is built from TRBV19 and TRBJ1-1, with a tentative D call TRBD1 (5 bases). V shed 6 bases and J shed 4 bases, with 18 bases lying between them. Germline assignment: CDR1 LNHDA and CDR2 SQIVND (reference sequence). The CDR3 sequence is 15 residues long. CDR3 nucleotides: TGTGCCAGTAGGAAGATCGTAGGGGTGGGCACTGAAGCTTTCTTT. Translating it yields CASRKIVGVGTEAFF.

The chain couples TRBV19 to TRBJ2-2, with TRBD1 matching 7 bases. V was clipped by 4 bases and J by 3 bases; unmatched bases: 2. This CDR3 region has 14 residues. Germline V gene data show CDR1 as LNHDA and CDR2 as SQIVND (reference sequence). Written as DNA, the CDR3 is TGTGCCAGTAGTAAGGGGGCGGACACCGGGGAGCTGTTTTTT. Protein product: CASSKGADTGELFF.

V is TRBV18 and J is TRBJ2-2; 7 bases are shared with TRBD2. Germline V gene data show CDR1 as KGHSH and CDR2 as LQKENI. This CDR3 has 16 residues. The V segment lost 3 bases and the J segment 7 bases; nucleotides outside the gene matches: 11. CDR3 in DNA: TGTGCCAGCTCACCCATAGGCGGGAGCACGGTCGGGGAGCTGTTTTTT. Its translation is CASSPIGGSTVGELFF.

The chain has TRBV4-1 and TRBJ2-1; tentatively, D is TRBD2 (6 bases). This CDR3 is built from 14 residues. CDR1 is MGHRA and CDR2 is YSYEKL in the germline V gene. The V end was cut by 3 bases, the J end by 8 bases, with 14 bases between. DNA for the CDR3: TGCGCCAGCAGCCAGAGTTCAACTAGCCATGAGCAGTTCTTC. Its translation is CASSQSSTSHEQFF.

V is TRBV18 and J is TRBJ1-2; 8 nucleotides line up with TRBD1. The length of the CDR3 is 15 residues. Looked up from germline, CDR1 is KGHSH and CDR2 is LQKENI. The V segment lost 3 bases and the J segment 3 bases; nucleotides outside the gene matches: 6. CDR3 residues: CASSPGTGDDYGYTF. CDR3 DNA sequence: TGTGCCAGCTCACCGGGGACAGGAGACGACTATGGCTACACCTTC.

The chain uses TRBV30 and TRBJ2-2, with D possibly matching TRBD2 (5 bases). The CDR3 loop spans 14 amino acids. Germline V lookup: CDR1 GTSNPN, CDR2 SVGIG (reference sequence). With 5 bases removed from V and 3 bases from J, the gap between germline ends came to 13 bases. The CDR3 coding sequence is TGTGCCTGGTCTGCGGACTCGGACACCGGGGAGCTGTTTTTT. This sequence encodes CAWSADSDTGELFF.

Written as DNA, the CDR3 is TGTGCCAGCAGTGTTTTTAGCCCGGGAGTTGCCTACGAGCAGTACTTC. Amino acid sequence: CASSVFSPGVAYEQYF. The chain carries TRBV2 and TRBJ2-7, with TRBD2 as a possible D gene (6 bases). The CDR3 is made up of 16 amino acids. In germline, CDR1 is SNHLY, CDR2 FYNNEI. V was cut by 4 bases and J by 2 bases, with 18 bases left in between.

The CDR3 region is CASSVDRASYNSPLHF. The CDR3 nucleotides are TGTGCCAGCAGTGTAGACAGGGCCTCCTATAATTCACCCCTCCACTTT. The chain carries TRBV28 and TRBJ1-6; 7 positions agree with TRBD1. CDR1 MDHEN and CDR2 SYDVKM come from the germline V gene. CDR3 size: 16 residues. Losses at the gene ends were 5 bases for V and 0 bases for J; bases not matched to a gene: 4.

The gene calls are TRBV29-1 and TRBJ1-4; possible D gene TRBD1, 5 bases. The CDR3 loop spans 13 amino acids. Germline CDR1 reads SQVTM; CDR2 reads ANQGSEA. Between the trimmed V and J ends, which lost 7 bases and 1 base, there was a span of 10 bases. The DNA for the CDR3 is TGCAGCGCCCGTGACAGAACTAATGAAAAACTGTTTTTT. It codes for CSARDRTNEKLFF.

V usage is TRBV3-1 (or the pseudogene TRBV3-2) and J usage is TRBJ2-5; D perhaps matches TRBD1 (5 bases). Germline CDR1 is LGHDT and CDR2 is YNNKEL (reference sequence). V was clipped by 6 bases and J by 2 bases, with 10 bases between them. This CDR3 comprises 13 residues. CDR3 sequence reads: CASSLDSQETQYF. CDR3 nucleotides: TGTGCCAGCAGTCTAGACAGTCAAGAGACCCAGTACTTC.

The CDR3 DNA reads as TGTGCCAGCAGTTTAGGGGGGCCAGATACGCAGTATTTT. Translating gives CASSLGGPDTQYF. V and J are TRBV12-3 or TRBV12-4 and TRBJ2-3; the D gene is possibly TRBD1 (6 bases). The CDR3 consists of 13 residues. Trimming left V 1 base short and J 4 bases short, with 6 bases between.

The V call is TRBV5-8, the J call TRBJ1-5, with D perhaps matching TRBD1 (5 bases). V lost 3 bases to trimming and J lost 9 bases, with 16 bases between them. Germline V lookup: CDR1 SGHTS, CDR2 YDEGEE. The CDR3 consists of 14 residues. CDR3 region: CASSSREGFGPQHF. The CDR3 DNA sequence: TGTGCCAGCAGCTCCCGGGAGGGGTTCGGGCCCCAGCATTTT.

The genes are TRBV21-1 and TRBJ1-5. TRBV21-1 is a pseudogene segment. The CDR3 has 17 amino acids. DNA for the CDR3: TGTGCCAGCAGCCTTCCGAGAGGGTTTGGGGGCAATCAGCCCCAGCATTTT. Residues: CASSLPRGFGGNQPQHF.

The CDR3 DNA reads TGTGCCAGCAGTGAATTTTGGACAGGCCAAGAGACCCAGTACTTC. It codes for CASSEFWTGQETQYF. The chain combines TRBV6-1 with TRBJ2-5; 7 bases are a match to TRBD1. The CDR3 runs to 15 residues. The germline CDR1 and CDR2 sequences are MNHNS and SASEGT. V was clipped by 2 bases and J by 1 base; unmatched bases: 4.

The chain couples TRBV5-4 to TRBJ2-1; 7 positions agree with TRBD1. J gave up 4 bases and V 4 bases, and 11 bases lay outside the gene matches. The length of the CDR3 is 16 residues. The germline V gene encodes CDR1 SGHNT and CDR2 YYREEE (reference sequence). The CDR3: CASSIQSGTEYNEQFF. The DNA for the CDR3 is TGTGCCAGCAGCATCCAATCCGGGACAGAGTACAATGAGCAGTTCTTC.